This T cell receptor (beta chain) was sequenced in a study of OX40 agonist ivuxolimab in advanced cancers. Study background: Patients were infused with ivuxolimab every 2 weeks at 0.01 to 10 mg/kg.

After removal of 6 bases from V and 7 bases from J, the junction contained 13 bases not matched to a gene. CDR1 is PRHDT, CDR2 FYEKMQ, per germline (reference sequence). CDR3 size: 16 residues. Some clones are missing from TCRdb's copy, which holds only in-frame ones; the method was immunoSEQ multiplex PCR. The repertoire holds 53,000 or so clones, with 86% as singletons. Material: CD4+ or CD8+ T cells sorted from blood, obtained in a trial of the OX40 agonist ivuxolimab. The rearrangement links TRBV13 to TRBJ2-1; 9 bases match TRBD2. The source of this sequence is an adult with an advanced solid tumor such as melanoma, head and neck, liver or kidney cancer. The CDR3 DNA follows: TGTGCCAGCAGGGAAGCCGGGACTAGCCTCACAAATGAGCAGTTCTTC. This gives the protein CASREAGTSLTNEQFF.